This T cell receptor (beta chain) came from a study of shared clonotypes between healthy human individuals. General study findings and limits: An expected dependence of interdonor clonotype sharing on sequencing depth was noted. In contrast to clonotypes shared by all four donors, non-shared clonotypes had lower generation probabilities.

This table comes from immunoSEQ multiplex PCR, and its TCRdb copy is limited to in-frame clones, with some not included. The sample has around 1,000,000 clones; 70% to 85% are singletons. On this clone: Antigen: not known.

The sample comprised memory CD4+ T cells from PBMCs. The subset denotes: CD45RA-negative fraction. The sequence came from a man between 18 and 35 years old in good health. Some clones in this sample may be carry-over from other donors' samples.

The CDR3 reads CASSLRDRNTEAFF. The CDR3 DNA follows: TGTGCCAGCAGCTTACGGGACAGAAACACTGAAGCTTTCTTT. The chain recombines TRBV7-8 with TRBJ1-1; 7 nucleotides match TRBD1. The CDR3 totals 14 residues. J gave up 2 bases and V 2 bases, and 2 bases lay outside the gene matches. CDR1 and CDR2 (germline): SGHVS, FQNEAQ. Variable domain in full (rest from reference TRBV7-8 and TRBJ1-1): GAGVSQSPRYKVAKRGQDVALRCDPISGHVSLFWYQQALGQGPEFLTYFQNEAQLDKSGLPSDRFFAERPEGSVSTLKIQRTQQEDSAVYLCASSLRDRNTEAFFGQGTRLTVV.